These 21 T cell receptor beta chains share one sample of origin, sequenced in a study of CD8 T cells in ankylosing spondylitis. Via MiXCR, TCRdb re-called the 5' RACE reads, giving one row per CDR3 protein. This sample has roughly 130,000 distinct CDR3 sequences, with around 7% found just once. The sample comprised blood, either unsorted or a sorted T cell fraction (not recorded which). The source is a male donor with ankylosing spondylitis or in good health (not recorded which).

This clonotype occurred many times. The V gene is TRBV20-1, the J gene TRBJ1-6; 8 bases are shared with TRBD1. J gave up 7 bases and V 6 bases, and 2 bases lay outside the gene matches. Germline V gene sequence: CDR1 DFQATT, CDR2 SNEGSKA (reference sequence). This CDR3 has 12 amino acids. The CDR3 region has the DNA TGCAGTGCACGACAGGGGAATTCACCCCTCCACTTT. This gives the protein CSARQGNSPLHF.

This clonotype has ten or more counts. In nucleotides, the CDR3 is TGTGCCAGCAGCGGCGGTCTAGCGGGAGGAAATGAGCAGTTCTTC. This translates into CASSGGLAGGNEQFF. V is TRBV3-1 and J is TRBJ2-1; 11 positions agree with TRBD2. The germline V gene has CDR1 LGHDT and CDR2 YNNKEL (reference sequence). J was trimmed by 7 bases and V by 5 bases; bases with no gene match: 7. This CDR3 is 15 amino acids long.

This clonotype was detected many times. The chain combines TRBV5-1 with TRBJ1-4, with 12 bases that match TRBD1. V trimming: 0 bases; J trimming: 8 bases; junction bases outside the gene matches: 5. The CDR3 has 16 residues. Germline CDR1 SGHRS, CDR2 YFSETQ. In DNA, the CDR3 is TGCGCCAGCAGCTTGGAGTCCGGGACAGGGGGCGAAAAACTGTTTTTT. It yields the protein CASSLESGTGGEKLFF.

This clonotype was detected many times. The CDR3 nucleotides are TGCAGCGTAAAACAGGGCCGGGAGACCCAGTACTTC. Its protein is CSVKQGRETQYF. This chain links TRBV29-1 with TRBJ2-5; D is possibly TRBD1 (6 bases). The V gene lost 6 bases and the J gene lost 5 bases, with 13 bases spanning the gap. Germline CDR1 SQVTM, CDR2 ANQGSEA. The CDR3 has 12 residues.

This clonotype appeared many times. This chain joins TRBV5-1 and TRBJ2-3, with 7 bases lining up with TRBD1. Trimming at V came to 0 bases and at J to 5 bases, leaving 12 bases not matched to a gene. This CDR3 contains 17 residues. Germline values: CDR1 SGHRS, CDR2 YFSETQ. CDR3 protein: CASSLGGWGQSQDTQYF. CDR3 in DNA: TGCGCCAGCAGCTTGGGGGGTTGGGGACAGTCTCAAGATACGCAGTATTTT.

The table lists this clonotype with many counts. The rearrangement uses TRBV6-4 and TRBJ2-3; D is perhaps TRBD2 (7 bases). The germline gives CDR1 MRHNA, CDR2 SNTAGT. This CDR3 has 15 residues. Trimming cost V 0 bases and J 4 bases, with 11 bases left between them. CDR3 coding DNA: TGTGCCAGCAGTGACTCCGCGGGGGCATCAGATACGCAGTATTTT. As protein: CASSDSAGASDTQYF.

This clonotype was picked up many times. The rearrangement uses TRBV28 and TRBJ2-7, with TRBD2 matching over 13 bases. V lost 5 bases and J lost 4; bases outside the gene matches: 5. Germline loops: CDR1 MDHEN, CDR2 SYDVKM. CDR3 length equals 15 residues. CDR3 nucleotide sequence: TGTGCCAGCAGTGTCACTAGCGGGAGGGTTTACGAGCAGTACTTC. Its translation is CASSVTSGRVYEQYF.

This clonotype was seen at least ten times. This sequence joins TRBV25-1 and TRBJ2-5; possibly TRBD1 for D (6 bases). V was pared by 7 bases and J by 7 bases, with 13 bases between. CDR1 MGHDK and CDR2 SYGVNS come from the germline V gene. CDR3 size: 12 residues. This CDR3 reads CASTQGLGTQYF. In DNA form, the CDR3 reads TGTGCCAGCACTCAGGGGTTGGGGACCCAGTACTTC.

The chain combines TRBV23-1 with TRBJ2-1, with D uncertain. TRBV23-1 falls under the ORF class, with uncertain function. This CDR3 region has 16 residues. V gave up 0 bases and J gave up 3 bases, with 12 bases separating them. The CDR3 bases are TGCGCCAGCAGTCAATCTAGGTACCACCTCTACAATGAGCAGTTCTTC. Translation gives CASSQSRYHLYNEQFF.

This clonotype appeared a few times. A much larger clone differs by one base, so this may be a read error. This CDR3 reads CASPPDWSEQYF. In DNA form, the CDR3 reads TGTGCCAGCCCCCCAGACTGGTCAGAGCAGTATTTT. V and J are TRBV12-3 or TRBV12-4 and TRBJ2-3; D is uncertain. This CDR3 region has 12 residues. Between the trimmed V and J ends, which lost 8 bases and 11 bases, there was a span of 17 bases.

This clonotype was picked up many times. The J gene is TRBJ2-1, the V gene TRBV20-1; D uncertain. Germline V gene sequence: CDR1 DFQATT, CDR2 SNEGSKA (reference sequence). This CDR3 is 11 amino acids long. Trimming shortened V by 3 bases and J by 9 bases, and 9 bases separated the two germline ends. This CDR3 reads CSASWAPEQFF. DNA for the CDR3: TGCAGTGCTAGTTGGGCGCCTGAGCAGTTCTTC.

This clonotype was recorded at least ten times. The chain carries TRBV7-9 and TRBJ2-7, with TRBD1 identical over 7 bases. Germline CDR1 and CDR2: SEHNR and FQNEAQ (reference sequence). V was clipped by 5 bases and J by 5 bases; unmatched bases: 12. The CDR3 covers 15 residues. The CDR3 DNA follows: TGTGCCAGCAGCCAAACGTCCGACAGGGCCCACGAGCAGTACTTC. Translating it yields CASSQTSDRAHEQYF.

Many counts were recorded for this clonotype. The chain joins TRBV20-1 to TRBJ2-7, with 8 bases matching TRBD2. After removal of 6 bases from V and 2 bases from J, the junction contained 6 bases not matched to a gene. Germline CDR1 is DFQATT and CDR2 is SNEGSKA (reference sequence). The CDR3 runs to 13 residues. This CDR3 reads CSAALAETYEQYF. CDR3 nucleotides: TGCAGTGCCGCACTAGCGGAGACCTACGAGCAGTACTTC.

This clonotype was seen at least ten times. The rearrangement joins TRBV7-9 to TRBJ2-3, with D hard to call. CDR3 size: 14 residues. Germline assignment: CDR1 SEHNR and CDR2 FQNEAQ (reference sequence). V lost 5 bases and J lost 0, with 9 bases in between. The DNA for the CDR3 is TGTGCCAGCAGCCCCACCCCTAGCACAGATACGCAGTATTTT. This encodes CASSPTPSTDTQYF.

This clonotype was seen repeatedly, ten times or more. The chain joins TRBV28 to TRBJ1-1; no clear D gene. Germline V gives CDR1 MDHEN, CDR2 SYDVKM. The CDR3 length is 11 residues. V was clipped by 7 bases and J by 0 bases, with 3 bases between them. The CDR3 loop reads CASILNTEAFF. The DNA of the CDR3 is TGTGCCAGCATCTTGAACACTGAAGCTTTCTTT.

The chain employs TRBV7-9 and TRBJ2-4; weak D call: TRBD1 (6 bases). The CDR3 consists of 15 residues. Deletions cut 5 bases from V and 3 bases from J, with 14 bases between. Germline assignment: CDR1 SEHNR and CDR2 FQNEAQ (reference sequence). CDR3 DNA: TGTGCCAGCAGCGTCCGGGACAACAACAAAAACATTCAGTACTTC. Residues: CASSVRDNNKNIQYF. The entire variable domain, with the rest obtained from reference TRBV7-9 and TRBJ2-4, is as follows: DTGVSQNPRHKITKRGQNVTFRCDPISEHNRLYWYRQTLGQGPEFLTYFQNEAQLEKSRLLSDRFSAERPKGSFSTLEIQRTEQGDSAMYLCASSVRDNNKNIQYFGAGTRLSVL.

The CDR3 sequence is CASSSDRGNNEKLFF. The DNA of the CDR3 is TGTGCCAGCAGCTCTGATCGGGGAAACAATGAAAAACTGTTTTTT. This chain uses TRBV7-2 with TRBJ1-4; the D is unclear. CDR3 length: 15 amino acids. Germline values: CDR1 SGHTA, CDR2 FQGNSA. Trimming pared 4 bases from V and 5 bases from J, leaving 14 bases between.

This clonotype occurred many times. The J gene is TRBJ2-1, the V gene TRBV20-1; 7 nucleotides line up with TRBD1. Germline V gives CDR1 DFQATT, CDR2 SNEGSKA (reference sequence). V trimming: 0 bases; J trimming: 7 bases; junction bases outside the gene matches: 9. The CDR3 runs 15 residues. The CDR3 protein is CSAREKGATLNEQFF. The DNA of the CDR3 is TGCAGTGCTAGAGAGAAGGGGGCGACCCTAAATGAGCAGTTCTTC.

This clonotype was detected ten times or more. This rearrangement joins TRBV20-1 to TRBJ2-1; tentatively, D is TRBD2 (6 bases). Per germline, CDR1 DFQATT and CDR2 SNEGSKA (reference sequence). The CDR3 totals 12 residues. Trimming took off 6 bases at V and 6 bases at J, with 12 bases between the two ends. This CDR3 reads CSALRERNEQFF. The CDR3 DNA is TGCAGTGCGTTACGGGAGCGCAATGAGCAGTTCTTC.

The sample holds many counts of this clonotype. V usage is TRBV29-1 and J usage is TRBJ1-1; D is uncertain. Germline assignment: CDR1 SQVTM and CDR2 ANQGSEA. The CDR3 is made up of 13 amino acids. Trimming took 3 bases from V and 5 from J, leaving 13 bases between them. CDR3 coding DNA: TGCAGCGTTGAGTGGGGAGCTTTAACTGAAGCTTTCTTT. It encodes CSVEWGALTEAFF. Complete variable domain (other parts from reference TRBV29-1 and TRBJ1-1): SAVISQKPSRDICQRGTSLTIQCQVDSQVTMMFWYRQQPGQSLTLIATANQGSEATYESGFVIDKFPISRPNLTFSTLTVSNMSPEDSSIYLCSVEWGALTEAFFGQGTRLTVV.

The sample holds many counts of this clonotype. The V and J genes are TRBV5-1 and TRBJ2-1; D is perhaps TRBD2 (5 bases). Germline V CDR1 and CDR2: SGHRS, YFSETQ. V lost 4 bases to trimming and J lost 8 bases, with 10 bases between them. CDR3 length: 12 amino acids. CDR3 sequence (DNA): TGCGCCAGCAGCCCGAGCGGAGATGAGCAGTTCTTC. It encodes CASSPSGDEQFF.